This TCR beta chain was captured in a study of T-cell reconstitution after alpha-beta-depleted transplantation in children. Unique molecular identifiers were incorporated into the prepared TCRbeta library. A single record per CDR3 protein comes from TCRdb applying MiXCR to the PCR reads. The repertoire holds approximately 350,000 distinct CDR3 sequences, with approximately 12% as singletons. The germline CDR1 and CDR2 sequences are KGHSH and LQKENI. The CDR3 is 13 amino acids. With 3 bases removed from V and 9 bases from J, the gap between germline ends came to 12 bases. There are a few counts of this clonotype.

This receptor was taken from a human donor who donated a stem cell graft to a child with Fanconi anemia. The chain has TRBV18 and TRBJ2-1; possibly TRBD2 for D (5 bases). This sample comprised PBMCs, obtained from the stem cell graft. This chain's CDR3 is CASSPYTSGEQFF. DNA for the CDR3: TGTGCCAGCTCACCTTACACCAGCGGTGAGCAGTTCTTC.